The rows below give T cell receptor beta chains drawn from one sample of a study of T-cell reconstitution after alpha-beta-depleted transplantation in children. Each CDR3 protein gets one entry after TCRdb re-called the PCR reads with MiXCR. The table has 170,000 or so distinct CDR3 sequences, over 5.5% seen once. This sample comprised PBMCs from the stem cell graft donor, obtained from the stem cell graft. The receptor set was obtained from a human donor who donated a stem cell graft to a child with Wiskott-Aldrich syndrome. Each CDR3 is given with its conserved first and last residue. A D gene is named only where the DNA matches it firmly. Some rows mark clone size as missing; the rest say once, few, many or name a class of expanded clone.

clone_size | j_call | d_call | v_call | cdr3_aa | cdr3_nt
many | TRBJ2-1 | - | TRBV28 | CASSLTVNLNEQFF | TGTGCCAGCAGCCTGACAGTGAACCTCAATGAGCAGTTCTTC
many | TRBJ2-4 | TRBD1 | TRBV6-1 | CASTTAGGLAKNIQYF | TGTGCCAGCACTACGGCAGGGGGATTAGCCAAAAACATTCAGTACTTC
few | TRBJ2-4 | - | TRBV5-4 | CASGGQSTDIQYF | TGTGCCAGCGGAGGACAGTCAACGGACATTCAGTACTTC
many | TRBJ1-1 | TRBD1 | TRBV7-9 | CASSSGQGYGPGTEAFF | TGTGCCAGCAGCTCGGGACAGGGGTACGGCCCGGGCACTGAAGCTTTCTTT
many | TRBJ2-4 | TRBD1 | TRBV12-3/TRBV12-4 | CASSGQGTNIQYF | TGTGCCAGCAGTGGACAGGGGACAAACATTCAGTACTTC
many | TRBJ2-3 | TRBD2 | TRBV6-2/TRBV6-3 | CASKFLAGVDTQYF | TGTGCCAGCAAGTTCTTAGCGGGAGTGGATACGCAGTATTTT
many | TRBJ2-3 | - | TRBV5-1 | CASSSIRTGFSTDTQYF | TGCGCCAGCAGCTCCATACGGACCGGGTTCTCCACAGATACGCAGTATTTT
many | TRBJ1-2 | TRBD1 | TRBV12-3/TRBV12-4 | CASSLRTGPHGYTF | TGTGCCAGCAGTCTCCGGACAGGGCCCCATGGCTACACCTTC
many | TRBJ2-3 | - | TRBV12-3/TRBV12-4 | CASTLGGGWTDTQYF | TGTGCCAGCACCCTAGGGGGAGGATGGACAGATACGCAGTATTTT
many | TRBJ1-5 | - | TRBV6-5 | CASTFGTSDQPQHF | TGTGCCAGCACCTTCGGGACATCCGATCAGCCCCAGCATTTT
many | TRBJ1-1 | - | TRBV18 | CASSPPLTMNTEAFF | TGTGCCAGCTCACCACCGTTAACCATGAACACTGAAGCTTTCTTT
many | TRBJ1-1 | - | TRBV5-1 | CASSYDLSSSEAFF | TGCGCCAGCAGCTATGACCTTTCCTCATCTGAAGCTTTCTTT
- | TRBJ2-7 | - | TRBV2 | CASSDGSYEQYF | TGTGCCAGCAGTGACGGATCCTACGAGCAGTACTTC
many | TRBJ2-7 | TRBD2 | TRBV6-5 | CASSRGTSDYEQYF | TGTGCCAGCAGTCGCGGGACTAGCGACTACGAGCAGTACTTC
many | TRBJ2-5 | TRBD2 | TRBV7-2 | CASSLALALKETQYF | TGTGCCAGCAGCTTAGCACTAGCGCTCAAAGAGACCCAGTACTTC
- | TRBJ2-2 | - | TRBV25-1 | CASNKNTGELFF | TGTGCCAGCAATAAAAACACCGGGGAGCTGTTTTTT
many | TRBJ2-7 | - | TRBV7-2 | CASSLVSGLHYEQYF | TGTGCCAGCAGCTTGGTTAGCGGCCTCCACTACGAGCAGTACTTC
- | TRBJ2-3 | - | TRBV11-2 | CASSPLAGTDTQYF | TGTGCCAGCAGCCCTCTCGCGGGCACAGATACGCAGTATTTT
many | TRBJ2-1 | TRBD2 | TRBV24-1 | CATSDPTPGGRYNEQFF | TGTGCCACCAGTGACCCAACCCCGGGGGGGAGATACAATGAGCAGTTCTTC
many | TRBJ2-3 | - | TRBV14 | CASSHRITGDTQYF | TGTGCCAGCAGCCACCGGATTACGGGGGATACGCAGTATTTT
many | TRBJ2-7 | TRBD1 | TRBV27 | CASSPHPPGQGRYEQYF | TGTGCCAGCAGTCCGCATCCCCCGGGACAGGGACGGTACGAGCAGTACTTC
many | TRBJ1-1 | - | TRBV6-5 | CASSYSVLLSTEAFF | TGTGCCAGCAGTTACTCGGTGCTGTTGTCCACTGAAGCTTTCTTT
- | TRBJ2-7 | TRBD2 | TRBV5-1 | CASSSGLAGGPYEQYF | TGCGCCAGCAGCTCAGGACTAGCGGGAGGGCCATACGAGCAGTACTTC
few | TRBJ1-5 | TRBD1 | TRBV24-1 | CATSSGTGLNQPQHF | TGTGCCACCAGTTCCGGGACAGGCCTCAATCAGCCCCAGCATTTT
few | TRBJ2-7 | - | TRBV30 | CAWKRDSYEQYF | TGTGCCTGGAAAAGAGACTCCTACGAGCAGTACTTC
- | TRBJ1-1 | - | TRBV4-2 | CASSQEGQNTEAFF | TGTGCCAGCAGCCAAGAGGGACAGAACACTGAAGCTTTCTTT
many | TRBJ1-1 | TRBD1 | TRBV20-1 | CRGDRRNTEAFF | TGCAGGGGGGACAGAAGAAACACTGAAGCTTTCTTT
few | TRBJ2-7 | - | TRBV27 | CASRGTSYEQYF | TGTGCCAGCAGGGGGACCTCCTACGAGCAGTACTTC
many | TRBJ2-1 | - | TRBV5-6 | CASTQLGNEQFF | TGTGCCAGCACCCAGCTGGGCAATGAGCAGTTCTTC
many | TRBJ2-5 | TRBD2 | TRBV2 | CASSEDRGDQETQYF | TGTGCCAGCAGTGAAGACCGGGGGGACCAAGAGACCCAGTACTTC
many | TRBJ1-1 | - | TRBV10-3 | CAISNRDTSEAFF | TGTGCCATCAGCAACCGGGACACCAGTGAAGCTTTCTTT
- | TRBJ2-7 | - | TRBV7-6 | CASSLEAGFTSYEQYF | TGTGCCAGCAGCTTAGAGGCGGGATTCACCTCCTACGAGCAGTACTTC
many | TRBJ2-1 | TRBD1 | TRBV5-1 | CASSLITGTANMQFHNEQFF | TGCGCCAGCAGCTTGATAACCGGGACAGCGAACATGCAATTCCACAATGAGCAGTTCTTC
many | TRBJ2-5 | - | TRBV23-1 | CANIRDTYQETQYF | TGCGCGAACATCAGGGACACGTACCAAGAGACCCAGTACTTC
few | TRBJ2-1 | TRBD2 | TRBV10-2 | CASRGTSGYNEQFF | TGCGCCAGCAGAGGGACTAGCGGCTACAATGAGCAGTTCTTC
many | TRBJ2-7 | - | TRBV18 | CASSPPGFSSYEQYF | TGTGCCAGCTCACCGCCGGGTTTTAGCTCCTACGAGCAGTACTTC